These T cell receptor beta chains were read from a single sample in a study of blood T cell repertoires in COVID-19. The table came from immunoSEQ multiplex PCR; TCRdb's copy has only in-frame clones and leaves some out. The data show 140,000 to 150,000 clones, around 89% seen once. Material: peripheral blood. These receptors were obtained from a man aged 55 to 70 with active or convalescent COVID-19. CDR3s include the opening cysteine and the closing phenylalanine or tryptophan.

j_call cdr3_length v_call cdr3_aa
TRBJ1-5 13 TRBV2 CASRSQAYQPQHF
TRBJ1-1 13 TRBV3-1/TRBV3-2 CASSLAVNTEAFF
TRBJ2-3 13 TRBV15 CATRLGTGYTQYF
TRBJ2-2 14 TRBV30 CAWSRSQNTGELFF
TRBJ2-7 16 TRBV5-1 CASRHLPGQGGGEQYF
TRBJ2-3 15 TRBV2 CASSGETSRTDTQYF
TRBJ2-1 14 TRBV7-2 CASSARTGGYEQFF
TRBJ1-5 13 TRBV2 CASSDGSNQPQHF
TRBJ2-5 11 TRBV5-1 CASSFGETQYF
TRBJ1-2 17 TRBV11-2 CASSSGTGAFRDYGYTF
TRBJ2-7 16 TRBV7-2 CASSLAGASGGYEQYF
TRBJ2-7 13 TRBV7-9 CASRRGSSYEQYF
TRBJ2-3 14 TRBV6-5 CAGRLAGSTDTQYF
TRBJ1-4 15 TRBV6-5 CASSSRTGGREKLFF
TRBJ1-1 13 TRBV28 CASNYRGETEAFF
TRBJ1-1 11 TRBV25-1 CANDRWTEAFF
TRBJ2-1 17 TRBV29-1 CRADPPGGAGGVNEQFF
TRBJ2-1 14 TRBV29-1 CSVEGRTSYNEQFF
TRBJ2-5 14 TRBV5-1 CASSLAGGRETQYF
TRBJ1-5 15 TRBV28 CASSYPDRAGQPQHF
TRBJ2-5 13 TRBV18 CASSPRQGETQYF
TRBJ2-5 14 TRBV9 CASSVEPRGETQYF
TRBJ2-1 15 TRBV9 CASSVGTQHLGEQFF
TRBJ2-3 15 TRBV5-1 CASSLAGGSGDTQYF
TRBJ1-2 13 TRBV6-2/TRBV6-3 CASSYEGDYGYTF
TRBJ2-3 18 TRBV3-1/TRBV3-2 CASSPGTSGSYGTDTQYF